These 32 T cell receptor beta chains originate from one sample sequenced in a study of cytomegalovirus exposure and HLA in healthy donors. 60 Vbeta and 13 Jbeta primers were used in PCR. Profiling relied on immunoSEQ multiplex PCR, and the TCRdb table lists in-frame clones only, not all of them. Altogether nearly 110,000 clones are present, 81% being singletons, with the ten largest covering about 2.3%. Specimen: PBMCs. The receptors come from a man aged 25 to 40 in good health and CMV-seronegative.

The V gene is TRBV25-1, the J gene TRBJ2-7, with a tentative D call TRBD2 (6 bases). Germline-derived CDR1 and CDR2 are MGHDK and SYGVNS. The V and J ends lost 3 bases and 6 bases respectively, with 12 bases between them. The CDR3 is 13 amino acids. The CDR3 bases are TGTGCCAGCAGTGACGGAGGGATGTTCGAGCAGTACTTC. Residues: CASSDGGMFEQYF.

The CDR3 loop reads CASSQGDRRASGNTIYF. CDR3 DNA: TGCGCCAGCAGCCAGGGCGACCGCAGGGCCTCTGGAAACACCATATATTTT. The J gene is TRBJ1-3, the V gene TRBV4-1, with a possible D match to TRBD1 (5 bases). Germline CDR1 and CDR2: MGHRA and YSYEKL. Deletions cut 3 bases from V and 0 bases from J, with 15 bases between. This CDR3 is 17 amino acids long.

The gene calls are TRBV6-1 and TRBJ2-5, with TRBD2 as a possible D gene (5 bases). Per the germline V gene, CDR1 is MNHNS and CDR2 is SASEGT. Trimming removed 4 bases at V and 1 base at J, with 7 bases between. CDR3 length: 13 amino acids. CDR3 sequence (DNA): TGTGCCAGCAGTGCGGACTTCCAAGAGACCCAGTACTTC. Protein sequence: CASSADFQETQYF.

The chain carries TRBV5-1 and TRBJ2-2, with 9 bases fitting TRBD2. V lost 4 bases to trimming and J lost 5 bases; unmatched junction nucleotides: 6. The CDR3 totals 15 residues. Germline CDR1 reads SGHRS; CDR2 reads YFSETQ. The CDR3 is CASSPAGGSTGELFF. The CDR3 nucleotides are TGCGCCAGCAGCCCGGCGGGGGGGAGTACCGGGGAGCTGTTTTTT.

The chain employs TRBV1 and TRBJ1-5. TRBV1 is a listed pseudogene. This CDR3 is built from 15 residues. The CDR3 here is CTSSQESRRRPPQHF. The CDR3 DNA sequence: TGCACCAGCAGCCAAGAATCCCGGCGGCGGCCGCCCCAGCATTTT.

The rearrangement uses TRBV5-1 and TRBJ2-5, with TRBD1 identical over 8 bases. CDR3 length equals 14 residues. The J segment lost 2 bases and the V segment lost 7 bases, leaving 7 bases of the junction unmatched. CDR1 and CDR2 from the germline V gene are SGHRS and YFSETQ. The DNA for the CDR3 is TGCGCCAGCGACAGGGGAACCTCTCAAGAGACCCAGTACTTC. Translation: CASDRGTSQETQYF.

The CDR3 DNA reads as TGCGCCAGCAGCCCCGGGGACCAGGGGGCCGCCGAGCAGTACTTC. It specifies CASSPGDQGAAEQYF. The V gene is TRBV5-1, the J gene TRBJ2-7, with 8 bases lining up with TRBD1. The CDR3 is 15 residues long. Germline CDR1 and CDR2: SGHRS and YFSETQ. Trimming removed 4 bases from V and 6 bases from J; junction bases left unmatched: 12.

This chain uses TRBV13 with TRBJ2-7, with D perhaps TRBD2 (5 bases). The CDR3 extends over 15 amino acids. Trimming removed 5 bases from V and 2 bases from J, with 16 bases in between. The germline V gene encodes CDR1 PRHDT and CDR2 FYEKMQ (reference sequence). The CDR3 DNA is TGTGCCAGCAGCAGTCGGACGGGGAATCCCTACGAGCAGTACTTC. Its translation is CASSSRTGNPYEQYF.

The rearrangement joins TRBV7-3 to TRBJ1-1; possible D gene TRBD1, 5 bases. The germline CDR1 and CDR2 sequences are SGHTA and FQGTGA. V gave up 5 bases and J gave up 1 base, with 8 bases separating them. This CDR3 has 13 amino acids. CDR3 nucleotide sequence: TGTGCCAGCAGCCGGGGGGAGAACACTGAAGCTTTCTTT. It specifies CASSRGENTEAFF. Full variable domain (remainder filled in from reference TRBV7-3 and TRBJ1-1): GAGVSQTPSNKVTEKGKYVELRCDPISGHTALYWYRQSLGQGPEFLIYFQGTGAADDSGLPNDRFFAVRPEGSVSTLKIQRTERGDSAVYLCASSRGENTEAFFGQGTRLTVV.

V and J are TRBV25-1 and TRBJ2-2; D not certain. This CDR3 has 16 amino acids. Per the germline V gene, CDR1 is MGHDK and CDR2 is SYGVNS. The V and J ends lost 6 bases and 1 base respectively, with 15 bases between them. CDR3 protein: CASRDLTGENTGELFF. DNA for the CDR3: TGTGCCAGCAGAGACCTCACGGGTGAGAACACCGGGGAGCTGTTTTTT.

The rearrangement links TRBV18 to TRBJ2-2; possible D gene TRBD2, 5 bases. V shed 3 bases and J shed 4 bases, with 9 bases lying between them. The CDR3 runs 14 residues. The germline V gene has CDR1 KGHSH and CDR2 LQKENI. CDR3 DNA sequence: TGTGCCAGCTCACCGACGGGGAGCACCGGGGAGCTGTTTTTT. This translates into CASSPTGSTGELFF.

The V gene is TRBV4-1, the J gene TRBJ1-1; D ambiguous. Germline V gene sequence: CDR1 MGHRA, CDR2 YSYEKL. The CDR3 spans 15 residues. Deletions cut 1 base from V and 5 bases from J, with 14 bases between. The CDR3 DNA sequence: TGCGCCAGCAGCCAAGCCGGGATCCGGACTACTGAAGCTTTCTTT. This translates into CASSQAGIRTTEAFF.

This clone has only one observation. The chain recombines TRBV11-1 with TRBJ2-1, with a tentative D call TRBD2 (6 bases). Trimming took 3 bases from V and 1 from J, leaving 10 bases between them. The CDR3 is 15 residues long. The germline V gene has CDR1 SGHAT and CDR2 FQDESV (reference sequence). The CDR3 nucleotides read TGTGCCAGCAGCTTCGGGACTTTATCCTACAATGAGCAGTTCTTC. Its protein is CASSFGTLSYNEQFF.

V gene TRBV6-1 combines with J gene TRBJ2-3, with 8 bases fitting TRBD2. The CDR3 runs 14 residues. The J segment lost 5 bases and the V segment lost 9 bases, leaving 10 bases of the junction unmatched. Germline V lookup: CDR1 MNHNS, CDR2 SASEGT. CDR3 bases: TGTGCCAGTTACCTCAGCGGGGGAGGAGATACGCAGTATTTT. Amino acids: CASYLSGGGDTQYF.

V and J are TRBV10-1 and TRBJ1-1; D gene uncertain. CDR3 length equals 14 residues. Germline V gene sequence: CDR1 WNHNN, CDR2 SYGVQD (reference sequence). V was shortened by 6 bases and J by 5 bases, with 16 bases between the two germline ends. The CDR3 sequence is CASSGKGSVTEAFF. CDR3 in DNA: TGCGCCAGCAGCGGGAAGGGAAGTGTTACTGAAGCTTTCTTT.

V gene TRBV6-5 combines with J gene TRBJ1-2; 7 nucleotides agree with TRBD1. Germline CDR1 is MNHEY and CDR2 is SVGAGI. This CDR3 region has 13 residues. V shed 6 bases and J 2 bases; nucleotides not matched to a gene: 3. CDR3 protein: CASSFRGNYGYTF. Written as DNA, the CDR3 is TGTGCCAGCAGCTTCAGGGGGAACTATGGCTACACCTTC.

The chain is built from TRBV6-1 and TRBJ2-4; possibly TRBD2 for D (8 bases). CDR3 size: 16 residues. Trimming took off 6 bases at V and 8 bases at J, with 23 bases between the two ends. CDR1 is MNHNS, CDR2 SASEGT, per germline. The CDR3 is CASSERPGLGQDIQYF. DNA for the CDR3: TGTGCCAGCAGCGAAAGGCCGGGACTAGGACAGGACATTCAGTACTTC.

The V call is TRBV6-1, the J call TRBJ2-1; 7 bases are a match to TRBD2. J gave up 0 bases and V 1 base, and 3 bases lay outside the gene matches. The CDR3 contains 16 residues. Germline CDR1 reads MNHNS; CDR2 reads SASEGT. In DNA form, the CDR3 reads TGTGCCAGCAGTGAAGAGACGGGGGGCTCCTACAATGAGCAGTTCTTC. It yields the protein CASSEETGGSYNEQFF.

The V gene is TRBV10-3, the J gene TRBJ2-7, with D perhaps matching TRBD1 (6 bases). From germline, CDR1 is ENHRY and CDR2 SYGVKD. The ends were cut back, 0 bases at V and 1 base at J, with 7 bases in the middle. The CDR3 contains 14 residues. CDR3 nucleotides: TGTGCCATCAGTGAGTCGGACAGTTCCTACGAGCAGTACTTC. As protein: CAISESDSSYEQYF.

The chain employs TRBV7-2 and TRBJ2-5; no clear D gene. Germline V gives CDR1 SGHTA, CDR2 FQGNSA. This CDR3 region has 12 residues. Trimming left V 5 bases short and J 5 bases short, with 9 bases between. CDR3 loop: CASSQTGETQYF. The CDR3 DNA reads as TGTGCCAGCAGCCAGACCGGGGAGACCCAGTACTTC.

The chain employs TRBV7-9 and TRBJ1-6; D is possibly TRBD1 (5 bases). This CDR3 has 14 amino acids. Looked up from germline, CDR1 is SEHNR and CDR2 is FQNEAQ (reference sequence). The V and J ends lost 5 bases and 5 bases respectively, with 10 bases between them. As DNA, the CDR3 is TGTGCCAGCAGCCGGGACTTGGATAATTCACCCCTCCACTTT. It encodes CASSRDLDNSPLHF.

J is TRBJ1-5 and V is TRBV6-1; a possible D gene is TRBD1 (6 bases). Trimming took off 3 bases at V and 7 bases at J, with 13 bases between the two ends. Germline V gene lookup returns CDR1 MNHNS and CDR2 SASEGT. CDR3 length equals 14 residues. CDR3 loop: CASSERGRGQPQHF. In DNA, the CDR3 is TGTGCCAGCAGTGAGCGGGGGCGCGGGCAGCCCCAGCATTTT.

Details on this clone: Distinct nucleotide sequences in the sample also encode this CDR3. The chain is built from TRBV5-4 and TRBJ1-5; D is unresolved. This CDR3 spans 12 amino acids. V lost 4 bases to trimming and J lost 6 bases, with 8 bases between them. CDR1 and CDR2 (germline): SGHNT, YYREEE (reference sequence). In DNA form, the CDR3 reads TGTGCCAGCAGCCTTCCGGGTCAGCCCCAGCATTTT. Protein product: CASSLPGQPQHF.

The chain recombines TRBV28 with TRBJ1-4, with D possibly matching TRBD1 (6 bases). CDR3 length equals 13 residues. The germline V gene encodes CDR1 MDHEN and CDR2 SYDVKM. Trimming stripped 6 bases from V and 8 bases from J, with 13 bases between. CDR3 DNA: TGTGCCAGCAGGGGGGGGCTAAGGGAAAAACTGTTTTTT. Translating it yields CASRGGLREKLFF.

The CDR3 reads CASTTTVYTEAFF. The DNA of the CDR3 is TGTGCCAGTACTACGACAGTTTACACTGAAGCTTTCTTT. The chain recombines TRBV19 with TRBJ1-1; perhaps TRBD1 as D (5 bases). This CDR3 is 13 amino acids long. The V gene lost 7 bases and the J gene lost 3 bases, with 12 bases spanning the gap. The germline gives CDR1 LNHDA, CDR2 SQIVND (reference sequence).

V gene TRBV11-2 combines with J gene TRBJ1-3; D not certain. The V and J ends lost 3 bases and 4 bases respectively, with 4 bases between them. Germline CDR1 SGHAT, CDR2 FQNNGV. The CDR3 loop spans 12 amino acids. The CDR3 is CASSFAGNTIYF. The CDR3, as DNA: TGTGCCAGCAGCTTCGCGGGAAACACCATATATTTT.

This clone was counted once. J is TRBJ2-1 and V is TRBV7-9, with 16 bases matching TRBD2. The CDR3 length is 19 residues. Germline lookup yields CDR1 SEHNR and CDR2 FQNEAQ (reference sequence). V lost 5 bases, J lost 0 bases, and 7 bases stayed unmatched. CDR3 sequence (DNA): TGTGCCAGCAGCCCATCGGGACTAGCGGGAGGGAACTCCTACAATGAGCAGTTCTTC. Protein sequence: CASSPSGLAGGNSYNEQFF. The full variable domain, its missing parts supplied by reference TRBV7-9 and TRBJ2-1, is DTGVSQNPRHKITKRGQNVTFRCDPISEHNRLYWYRQTLGQGPEFLTYFQNEAQLEKSRLLSDRFSAERPKGSFSTLEIQRTEQGDSAMYLCASSPSGLAGGNSYNEQFFGPGTRLTVL.

CDR3 sequence reads: CASRGAGSAYEQYF. CDR3 in DNA: TGCGCCAGCAGAGGGGCTGGATCCGCCTACGAGCAGTACTTC. The chain joins TRBV5-1 to TRBJ2-7; TRBD1 might be the D (5 bases). V gave up 5 bases and J gave up 2 bases, with 14 bases separating them. The germline V gene has CDR1 SGHRS and CDR2 YFSETQ. There are 14 residues in the CDR3. Drawing the rest from reference TRBV5-1 and TRBJ2-7, the complete variable domain is KAGVTQTPRYLIKTRGQQVTLSCSPISGHRSVSWYQQTPGQGLQFLFEYFSETQRNKGNFPGRFSGRQFSNSRSEMNVSTLELGDSALYLCASRGAGSAYEQYFGPGTRLTVT.

This clone occurred once. The V gene is TRBV30, the J gene TRBJ1-2, with a tentative D call TRBD1 (6 bases). V was pared by 2 bases and J by 3 bases, with 19 bases between. This CDR3 is built from 16 residues. Germline assignment: CDR1 GTSNPN and CDR2 SVGIG (reference sequence). Written as DNA, the CDR3 is TGTGCCTGGAGTTTCCTGGAAGGGGGGGTTTACTATGGCTACACCTTC. Residues: CAWSFLEGGVYYGYTF.

The chain employs TRBV7-3 and TRBJ2-1, with 8 bases identical to TRBD2. This CDR3 contains 13 residues. Trimming cost V 5 bases and J 9 bases; bases outside gene matches: 6. Germline V gives CDR1 SGHTA, CDR2 FQGTGA. The CDR3 region is CASSHGLAGEQFF. As DNA, the CDR3 is TGTGCCAGCAGCCATGGACTAGCTGGTGAGCAGTTCTTC. The whole variable domain, filled in from reference TRBV7-3 and TRBJ2-1, reads GAGVSQTPSNKVTEKGKYVELRCDPISGHTALYWYRQSLGQGPEFLIYFQGTGAADDSGLPNDRFFAVRPEGSVSTLKIQRTERGDSAVYLCASSHGLAGEQFFGPGTRLTVL.

This chain uses TRBV5-6 with TRBJ2-7, with a tentative D call TRBD1 (6 bases). Between the trimmed V and J ends, which lost 4 bases and 4 bases, there was a span of 12 bases. Germline loops: CDR1 SGHDT, CDR2 YYEEEE. CDR3 length: 13 amino acids. The CDR3 here is CASSLDRPYEQYF. CDR3 in DNA: TGTGCCAGCAGCCTAGACAGGCCTTACGAGCAGTACTTC.

The genes are TRBV27 and TRBJ2-7; 8 bases are shared with TRBD2. In germline, CDR1 is MNHEY, CDR2 SMNVEV (reference sequence). The CDR3 covers 14 residues. V lost 5 bases, J lost 2 bases, and 5 bases stayed unmatched. CDR3 DNA sequence: TGTGCCAGCAGTCTACTAGCGGAACCCTACGAGCAGTACTTC. This encodes CASSLLAEPYEQYF.